This T cell receptor beta chain was sequenced during a study of OX40 agonist ivuxolimab in advanced cancers. Libraries were prepared by immunoSEQ multiplex PCR; TCRdb keeps only in-frame clonotypes and omits some of them. The profile shows 60,000 to 100,000 clones, 70% to 85% of them singletons. Any history of autoimmune disease or systemic immunosuppression disqualified patients. The J segment lost 4 bases and the V segment lost 6 bases, leaving 7 bases of the junction unmatched. This CDR3 contains 16 residues. Germline CDR1 is MNHNY and CDR2 is SVGAGI (reference sequence). The clonotype originates from an adult with an advanced solid tumor such as melanoma, head and neck, liver or kidney cancer. The rearrangement links TRBV6-6 to TRBJ1-6, with 9 bases identical to TRBD1. The sequencing here drew on CD4+ or CD8+ T cells sorted from blood, taken in a trial of the OX40 agonist ivuxolimab. The CDR3, as DNA: TGTGCCAGCAGGACGCCAGGGACAGGGTATAATTCACCCCTCCACTTT. As protein: CASRTPGTGYNSPLHF.